Following are 10 T cell receptor beta chains from one sample sequenced in a study of blood T cell repertoires in COVID-19. The assay was immunoSEQ multiplex PCR, and TCRdb's table has in-frame clones only and misses some. Counted here are about 180,000 clones, around 86% occurring once; the ten biggest clones make up roughly 2.9%. The material sequenced was peripheral blood. The source of these receptors is a woman in her 30s with active or convalescent COVID-19.

This clone was seen only once. The chain carries TRBV15 and TRBJ2-1, with 7 positions matching TRBD2. With V trimmed by 0 bases and J by 0 bases, 5 bases remained unmatched. CDR3 length: 17 residues. Germline CDR1 LNHNV, CDR2 YYDKDF (reference sequence). CDR3 loop: CATSRERGGSSYNEQFF. CDR3 coding DNA: TGTGCCACCAGCAGAGAGAGGGGCGGGAGCTCCTACAATGAGCAGTTCTTC.

J is TRBJ2-2 and V is TRBV15; no clear D. The V gene's germline CDR1 is LNHNV and CDR2 YYDKDF (reference sequence). The CDR3 is made up of 15 amino acids. The V end lost 0 bases, the J end lost 3 bases, and 8 bases lay between the germline ends. Here the CDR3 DNA reads TGTGCCACCAGCAGAGATAAGAGAGACACCGGGGAGCTGTTTTTT. Translating gives CATSRDKRDTGELFF. Supplemented by reference TRBV15 and TRBJ2-2, the full variable domain reads DAMVIQNPRYQVTQFGKPVTLSCSQTLNHNVMYWYQQKSSQAPKLLFHYYDKDFNNEADTPDNFQSRRPNTSFCFLDIRSPGLGDTAMYLCATSRDKRDTGELFFGEGSRLTVL.

CDR3 coding DNA: TGTGCCAGCGCGGATGGCACCGCGATGGGCTATGGCTACACCTTC. It yields the protein CASADGTAMGYGYTF. The chain employs TRBV6-5 and TRBJ1-2, with no clear D. The CDR3 covers 15 residues. Trimming removed 8 bases from V and 4 bases from J, with 20 bases in between. Germline assignment: CDR1 MNHEY and CDR2 SVGAGI.

Comments on this clone: Additional DNA sequences in this sample encode the identical CDR3. The rearrangement joins TRBV5-1 to TRBJ1-4; D unclear. This CDR3 has 15 residues. Trimming removed 0 bases at V and 0 bases at J, with 6 bases between. Per germline, CDR1 SGHRS and CDR2 YFSETQ. The DNA of the CDR3 is TGCGCCAGCAGCTTGGCCGGGGCAACTAATGAAAAACTGTTTTTT. Amino acid sequence: CASSLAGATNEKLFF. Together with reference TRBV5-1 and TRBJ1-4, the CDR3 gives the full variable domain: KAGVTQTPRYLIKTRGQQVTLSCSPISGHRSVSWYQQTPGQGLQFLFEYFSETQRNKGNFPGRFSGRQFSNSRSEMNVSTLELGDSALYLCASSLAGATNEKLFFGSGTQLSVL.

This rearrangement joins TRBV3-1 (or the pseudogene TRBV3-2) to TRBJ2-7, with 8 positions matching TRBD1. This CDR3 contains 15 residues. The J segment lost 2 bases and the V segment lost 1 base, leaving 4 bases of the junction unmatched. Germline CDR1 reads LGHDT; CDR2 reads YNNKEL (reference sequence). CDR3 loop: CASSQATGAAYEQYF. CDR3 sequence (DNA): TGTGCCAGCAGCCAAGCGACAGGGGCTGCCTACGAGCAGTACTTC.

V is TRBV6-5 and J is TRBJ2-4, with D uncertain. Germline V CDR1 and CDR2: MNHEY, SVGAGI. The CDR3 runs 14 residues. V was trimmed by 6 bases and J by 2 bases, leaving 11 bases between them. The CDR3 loop reads CASRPPLSKNIQYF. The CDR3 DNA follows: TGTGCCAGCAGGCCTCCCCTATCCAAAAACATTCAGTACTTC.

The chain couples TRBV19 to TRBJ2-7; 7 positions agree with TRBD1. With 4 bases clipped from V and 5 bases from J, the junction kept 5 bases outside the gene matches. The length of the CDR3 is 13 residues. Germline CDR1 and CDR2: LNHDA and SQIVND (reference sequence). CDR3 sequence reads: CASSNRGPHEQYF. The CDR3 nucleotides read TGTGCCAGTAGTAATAGGGGGCCCCACGAGCAGTACTTC.

This chain links TRBV7-9 with TRBJ1-2; tentative D call: TRBD1 (6 bases). The ends were cut back, 5 bases at V and 4 bases at J, with 23 bases in the middle. The germline gives CDR1 SEHNR, CDR2 FQNEAQ (reference sequence). The CDR3 has 17 amino acids. The CDR3 DNA reads as TGTGCCAGCAGCACAACCAGGGGACCAAGGGACGGCTATGGCTACACCTTC. Translation gives CASSTTRGPRDGYGYTF.

This rearrangement joins TRBV3-1 (or the pseudogene TRBV3-2) to TRBJ2-3; 7 nucleotides match TRBD1. CDR1 LGHDT and CDR2 YNNKEL come from the germline V gene (reference sequence). CDR3 length equals 17 residues. With 9 bases clipped from V and 2 bases from J, the junction kept 17 bases outside the gene matches. CDR3 coding DNA: TGTGCCAGTGAGGGGGCTGCTCCCGTCTCGTACACAGATACGCAGTATTTT. Its translation: CASEGAAPVSYTDTQYF.

This rearrangement joins TRBV19 to TRBJ2-5, with TRBD2 matching 7 bases. The CDR3 covers 17 residues. CDR1 and CDR2 (germline): LNHDA, SQIVND (reference sequence). The junction had 15 bases not matched to a gene; V was cut back by 4 bases and J by 4 bases. CDR3 DNA: TGTGCCAGTAGTAGGGTGCGTGGGGGGGAGGGAAGAGAGACCCAGTACTTC. Translating gives CASSRVRGGEGRETQYF.